The rows below give T cell receptor beta chains drawn from one sample of a study of CD8 T cells in acute hepatitis C reinfection. Generated by immunoSEQ multiplex PCR, the TCRdb table keeps only in-frame clones and is missing some. Of 38,000 or so clones in the sample, approximately 87% are singletons; the top ten hold less than 0.6%. The sample was naive CD8+ T cells from PBMCs. The receptors were sampled from a man younger than 45 with chronic hepatitis C. The conserved cysteine and the conserved F or W are not part of the CDR3 here. The order of the fields is J gene, D gene, V gene, CDR3 protein. A D gene is named only where the DNA matches it firmly.

>TRBJ2-4|.|TRBV9
ASSPTKGLAKNIQY
>TRBJ1-2|.|TRBV27
ASSLGSGSGYT
>TRBJ1-6|.|TRBV19
ASSLVGASPLH
>TRBJ1-1|.|TRBV19
ASSIEGQAF
>TRBJ1-1|.|TRBV6-5
ASSHGRGANTEAF
>TRBJ1-1|.|TRBV5-1
ASSFWDMNTEAF
>TRBJ1-1|.|TRBV19
ASSIPRVGDTEAF
>TRBJ2-4|.|TRBV15
ATSRDTVDIQY
>TRBJ1-5|.|TRBV5-6
ASSLGGGDNQPQH
>TRBJ1-1|.|TRBV9
ASSPGTNMNTEAF
>TRBJ2-3|.|TRBV6-5
ASSYSGSTDTQY
>TRBJ2-1|.|TRBV9
ASSTRSRLNEQF
>TRBJ1-4|.|TRBV10-3
AISEGTLSANEKLF
>TRBJ1-1|TRBD1|TRBV27
ASSLSGTGGTEAF
>TRBJ2-1|.|TRBV7-3
ASSLQGNEQF
>TRBJ2-7|.|TRBV6-5
ASSSSEYYEQY
>TRBJ2-7|.|TRBV5-1
ASSLAMGGATYEQY
>TRBJ2-7|.|TRBV11-2
ASSPNSYEQY
>TRBJ2-7|TRBD2|TRBV6-1
ASPGGTQDEQY
>TRBJ1-2|.|TRBV27
ASSLGGGRGYT
>TRBJ1-5|.|TRBV4-2
ASSQRALSSPGDQPQH
>TRBJ2-7|TRBD1|TRBV11-2
ASTEDRGQYEQY
>TRBJ1-2|TRBD1|TRBV5-1
ASSFVRGRRYRGYT
>TRBJ2-5|.|TRBV4-1
ASSQPLGSQETQY
>TRBJ1-1|.|TRBV5-4
ASSLQVTANTEAF
>TRBJ2-7|TRBD1|TRBV27
ASSLGGQQSLSEQY
>TRBJ1-1|.|TRBV5-4
ASRPGVNTEAF
>TRBJ1-1|.|TRBV18
ASSPIGSGARNTEAF
>TRBJ1-5|.|TRBV4-1
ASSQDGRQGRQPQH
>TRBJ2-7|TRBD2|TRBV9
ASSVGGGAYEQY
>TRBJ2-7|.|TRBV7-9
ASSPAGSYEQY
>TRBJ2-3|.|TRBV7-6
ASSLVDSTDTQY
>TRBJ2-2|TRBD1|TRBV4-2
ASMGQGAQTGELF
>TRBJ2-2|TRBD2|TRBV27
ATTAGGNTGELF
>TRBJ1-6|.|TRBV2
ASSVGNYNSPLH
>TRBJ1-1|TRBD1|TRBV4-3
ASSPGEQGGLLNTEAF
>TRBJ2-7|.|TRBV4-1
ASSQARGYEQY
>TRBJ1-2|.|TRBV7-9
ASSPHGPTGTNYGYT
>TRBJ1-6|TRBD1|TRBV27
ASGFGTGRYGSPLH
>TRBJ2-1|TRBD1|TRBV27
ASSSGQGEFNEQF
>TRBJ1-5|.|TRBV7-2
ASSLELLDSGNQPQH
>TRBJ1-1|.|TRBV2
ASSEARGSKAPF
>TRBJ2-2|.|TRBV18
ASSPPDTRLNTGELF
>TRBJ1-5|TRBD1|TRBV7-2
ASSLAVGQGNEPQH
>TRBJ2-4|.|TRBV21-1
ASSKKGRGPQQDPKNIQY
>TRBJ2-5|.|TRBV7-6
ASSFSETQY
>TRBJ2-1|TRBD2|TRBV19
ASSIHSGGANEQF
>TRBJ1-2|.|TRBV29-1
SAHSGYGYT
>TRBJ2-3|.|TRBV27
ASSYSEGDTQY
>TRBJ1-5|.|TRBV6-1
ASSEGDQPQH
>TRBJ2-5|TRBD2|TRBV11-2
ASSPRLAGTQETQY
>TRBJ2-1|.|TRBV6-5
ASSYGTLNNEQF
>TRBJ2-7|TRBD2|TRBV28
ASSSRLAGDEQY
>TRBJ2-2|.|TRBV14
ASSQEVSKTGELF
>TRBJ1-3|.|TRBV30
AWTISGNTIY
>TRBJ2-7|.|TRBV5-6
ASAAGGALDEQY